The entry below describes one T cell receptor (beta chain). No antigen is known for it. This sample was taken from a study of cytomegalovirus exposure and HLA in healthy donors. Only in-frame clones appear in the TCRdb table, and some are missing; sequencing was by immunoSEQ multiplex PCR. The sample records 330,000 or so clones, 86% being singletons. The CDR3 has 15 residues. The V and J ends lost 0 bases and 5 bases, in that order; junction bases with no gene match: 4. The germline gives CDR1 SGHNT, CDR2 YYREEE (reference sequence). Study outcomes and limitations: TCR beta chains numbering more than 150 were designated cytomegalovirus-associated.

The gene calls are TRBV5-4 and TRBJ2-7, with 11 bases aligning to TRBD2. The sequenced material came from PBMCs. The clonotype originates from a young woman in good health and CMV-seronegative. This chain's CDR3 is CASSLAGTSGHEQYF. The DNA for the CDR3 is TGTGCCAGCAGCTTGGCTGGGACTAGCGGCCACGAGCAGTACTTC. Full variable domain (missing parts from reference TRBV5-4 and TRBJ2-7): ETGVTQSPTHLIKTRGQQVTLRCSSQSGHNTVSWYQQALGQGPQFIFQYYREEENGRGNFPPRFSGLQFPNYSSELNVNALELDDSALYLCASSLAGTSGHEQYFGPGTRLTVT.